This record covers a single T cell receptor (beta chain). Its antigen remains unknown. The data originate from a study of regulatory T cells in long-lasting Graves disease. Overall study results and limits: A limited number of samples was an acknowledged limitation.

To make TCR beta libraries, researchers used iRepertoire HTBI primers and Arm-PCR of CDR3 regions. TCRdb independently ran MiXCR on the multiplex PCR reads; one entry per CDR3 protein. The table records around 250,000 distinct CDR3 sequences, 18% of them present only once. Specified time point: newly diagnosed GD, antithyroid drugs for less than 3 months. The TCR library was made from RNA that had been extracted from PBMCs in TRIzol. Looked up from germline, CDR1 is SNHLY and CDR2 is FYNNEI. The CDR3 loop spans 14 amino acids. Trimming removed 5 bases from V and 5 bases from J; junction bases left unmatched: 6. This sample also belongs to another study, concerning T cells in Graves' hyperthyroidism and ophthalmopathy. That work contributes: Most thyroid-expanded clonotypes above 0.001 were also found in blood.

This sequence originates from a woman aged 30 to 39 with Graves disease. The chain combines TRBV2 with TRBJ2-1; 7 nucleotides line up with TRBD1. The specimen was peripheral blood mononuclear cells (PBMCs), collected at new diagnosis, from a patient treated with antithyroid drugs. CDR3 loop: CASSYRTGNNEQFF. CDR3 nucleotides: TGTGCCAGCAGTTATCGGACAGGAAACAATGAGCAGTTCTTC.